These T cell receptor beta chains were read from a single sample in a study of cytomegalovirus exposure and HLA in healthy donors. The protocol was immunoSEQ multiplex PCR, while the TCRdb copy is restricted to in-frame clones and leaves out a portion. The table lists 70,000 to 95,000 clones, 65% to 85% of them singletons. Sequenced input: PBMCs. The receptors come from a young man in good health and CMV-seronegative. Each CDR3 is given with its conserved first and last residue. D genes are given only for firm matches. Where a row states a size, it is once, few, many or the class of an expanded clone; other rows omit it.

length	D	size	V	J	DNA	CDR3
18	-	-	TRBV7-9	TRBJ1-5	TGTGCCAGCAGCTTAGTTTGGAGGGGAGGTTCAGGCAATCAGCCCCAGCATTTT	CASSLVWRGGSGNQPQHF
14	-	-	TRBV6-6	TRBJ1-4	TGTGCCAGCAGAGTGAGGGGGACTAATGAAAAACTGTTTTTT	CASRVRGTNEKLFF
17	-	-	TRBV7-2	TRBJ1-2	TGTGCCAGCAGCTTAGGGGAGTCGCCTCGCCCTAACTATGGCTACACCTTC	CASSLGESPRPNYGYTF
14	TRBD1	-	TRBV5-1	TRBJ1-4	TGCGCCAGCAGCTGGACAGGGTCTAATGAAAAACTGTTTTTT	CASSWTGSNEKLFF
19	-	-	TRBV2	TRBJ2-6	TGTGCCAGCAGTGAAGCGGTGCAGGGATGGGGCTCTGGGGCCAACGTCCTGACTTTC	CASSEAVQGWGSGANVLTF
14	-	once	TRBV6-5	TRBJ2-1	TGTGCCAGCAGTACTCCATCGACCTACAATGAGCAGTTCTTC	CASSTPSTYNEQFF
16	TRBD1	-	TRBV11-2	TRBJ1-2	TGTGCCAGCAGCGCGACGCGCCTGACAGGGAGGTATGGCTACACCTTC	CASSATRLTGRYGYTF
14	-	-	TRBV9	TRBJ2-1	TGTGCCAGCAGCGACGGCGGCTCCTACAATGAGCAGTTCTTC	CASSDGGSYNEQFF
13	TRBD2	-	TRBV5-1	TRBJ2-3	TGCGCCAGCAGCTTGCGGGAGGGGGGTGCGCAGTATTTT	CASSLREGGAQYF
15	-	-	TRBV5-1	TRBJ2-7	TGCGCCAGCAGCCGGGGGTCGGGACAGAGTTACGAGCAGTACTTC	CASSRGSGQSYEQYF
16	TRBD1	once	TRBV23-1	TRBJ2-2	TGCGCCAGCAGTCATTCCGGGACAGGGGGCACCGGGGAGCTGTTTTTT	CASSHSGTGGTGELFF
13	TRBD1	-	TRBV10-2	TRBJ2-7	TGCGCCAGCAGTGCGGGGACAGGGGACGAGCAGTACTTC	CASSAGTGDEQYF
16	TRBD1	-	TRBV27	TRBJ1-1	TGTGCCAGCAGTTTATCGAGGACAGGGGGTGTAACTGAAGCTTTCTTT	CASSLSRTGGVTEAFF
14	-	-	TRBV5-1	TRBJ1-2	TGCGCCAGCAGCACCGGGACAACTAACTATGGCTACACCTTC	CASSTGTTNYGYTF
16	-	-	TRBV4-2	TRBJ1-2	TGTGCCAGCAGCCAAGAGAAGACAGACATTTCCTATGGCTACACCTTC	CASSQEKTDISYGYTF
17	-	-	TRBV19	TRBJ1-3	TGTGCCAGTAGTATAGATCGCGGGACTGAGACTGGAAACACCATATATTTT	CASSIDRGTETGNTIYF
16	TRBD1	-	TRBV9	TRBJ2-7	TGTGCCAGCAGCGTAGAGGGGACAGGGTCTGGGAACGAGCAGTACTTC	CASSVEGTGSGNEQYF
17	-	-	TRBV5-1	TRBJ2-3	TGCGCCAGCAGCTTGCTCCGTGCGGGCCCCGGAGGGAATACGCAGTATTTT	CASSLLRAGPGGNTQYF
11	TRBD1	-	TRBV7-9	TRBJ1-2	TGTGCCAGCAGCGGCGGGACAGGGGTCGGGTTC	CASSGGTGVGF
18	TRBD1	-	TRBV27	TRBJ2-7	TGTGCCAGCAGTTTAAAACCGGACAGGGGACTCCCGATGGAAGAGCAGTACTTC	CASSLKPDRGLPMEEQYF
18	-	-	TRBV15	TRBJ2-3	TGTGCCACCAGCAGAGAAACCGGGACACGAGGAGGCACAGATACGCAGTATTTT	CATSRETGTRGGTDTQYF
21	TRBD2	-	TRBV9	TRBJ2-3	TGTGCCAGCAGCGTCGGGTTGTCTAGCGGGGGGGCGGGTGGAGGCACAGATACGCAGTATTTT	CASSVGLSSGGAGGGTDTQYF
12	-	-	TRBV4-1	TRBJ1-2	TGCGCCAGCAGCCAAGATCTATATGGCTACACCTTC	CASSQDLYGYTF
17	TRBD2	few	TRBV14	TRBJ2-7	TGTGCCAGCAGCCAAGGGATTCTTAGCGGGGGAGACTACGAGCAGTACTTC	CASSQGILSGGDYEQYF
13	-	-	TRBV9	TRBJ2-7	TGTGCCAGCAGCCCCCGGACAGCCTACGAGCAGTACTTC	CASSPRTAYEQYF
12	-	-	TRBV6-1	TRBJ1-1	TGTGCCAGCAGTGAACAGTGGGAGGAAGCTTTCTTT	CASSEQWEEAFF
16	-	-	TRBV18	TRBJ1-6	TGTGCCAGCTCACCACCGGAGGCCAGGGGCGATTCACCCCTCCACTTT	CASSPPEARGDSPLHF
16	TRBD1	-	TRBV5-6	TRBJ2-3	TGTGCCAGCAAGTCCTTGGACAGGGAAGGGACAGATACGCAGTATTTT	CASKSLDREGTDTQYF
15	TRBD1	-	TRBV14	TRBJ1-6	TGTGCCAGCAGCCAGGACAGGGGTGCGGGAGAACCCCTCCACTTT	CASSQDRGAGEPLHF
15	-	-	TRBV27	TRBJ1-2	TGTGCCAGCAGTCCGCGAATACAGGGCTTCTATGGCTACACCTTC	CASSPRIQGFYGYTF
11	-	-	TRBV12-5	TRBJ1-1	TGTGCTAGTGGGGGGCGGACTGAAGCTTTCTTT	CASGGRTEAFF
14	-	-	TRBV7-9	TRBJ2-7	TGTTCCAGCAGCTTCGGACAGTCCGCCTACGAGCAGTACTTC	CSSSFGQSAYEQYF
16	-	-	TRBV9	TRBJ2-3	TGTGCCAGCAGCCTCTCACTTGGGCGGGCCACAGATACGCAGTATTTT	CASSLSLGRATDTQYF
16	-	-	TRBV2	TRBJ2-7	TGTGCCAGCAGTGAAGCGGGTGGAAGGACTGGCCTGCGGCAGTACTTC	CASSEAGGRTGLRQYF
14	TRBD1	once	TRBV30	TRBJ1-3	TGTGCCTGGAGTGTAGACAGGGGAAGTGACACCATATATTTT	CAWSVDRGSDTIYF
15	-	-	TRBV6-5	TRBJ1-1	TGTGCCAGCAGTTACTCGGGTAGCGATGCCACTGAAGCTTTCTTT	CASSYSGSDATEAFF
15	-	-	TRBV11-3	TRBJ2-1	TGTGCCAGCAGCTCCCAAGGGGACTTCTCATATGAGCAGTTCTTC	CASSSQGDFSYEQFF
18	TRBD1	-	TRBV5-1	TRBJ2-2	TGCGCCAGCAGCTTGGATCCGGGACAGGGGCCGAACACCGGGGAGCTGTTTTTT	CASSLDPGQGPNTGELFF
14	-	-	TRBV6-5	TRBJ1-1	TGTGCCAGCAGGGATTCAGGGGACAACACTGAAGCTTTCTTT	CASRDSGDNTEAFF
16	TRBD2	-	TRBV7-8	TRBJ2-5	TGTGCCAGCAGCTTAGGAGGACTAGCGGGGGGAGAGACCCAGTACTTC	CASSLGGLAGGETQYF
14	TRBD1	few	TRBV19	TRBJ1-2	TGTGCCAGTAGTTTCAGAGGACAGGGGGATCGCTACACCTTC	CASSFRGQGDRYTF